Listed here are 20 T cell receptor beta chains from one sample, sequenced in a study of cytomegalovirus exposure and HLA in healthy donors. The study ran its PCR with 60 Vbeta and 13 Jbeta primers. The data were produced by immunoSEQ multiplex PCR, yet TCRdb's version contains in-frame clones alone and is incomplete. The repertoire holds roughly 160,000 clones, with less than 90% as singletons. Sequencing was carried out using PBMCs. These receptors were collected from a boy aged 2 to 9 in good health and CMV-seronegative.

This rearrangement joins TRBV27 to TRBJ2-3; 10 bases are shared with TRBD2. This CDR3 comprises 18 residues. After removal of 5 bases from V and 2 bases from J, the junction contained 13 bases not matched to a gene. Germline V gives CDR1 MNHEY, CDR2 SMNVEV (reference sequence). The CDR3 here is CASSPRTSGNYPTDTQYF. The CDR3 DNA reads TGTGCCAGCAGTCCGCGGACTAGCGGAAACTACCCCACAGATACGCAGTATTTT.

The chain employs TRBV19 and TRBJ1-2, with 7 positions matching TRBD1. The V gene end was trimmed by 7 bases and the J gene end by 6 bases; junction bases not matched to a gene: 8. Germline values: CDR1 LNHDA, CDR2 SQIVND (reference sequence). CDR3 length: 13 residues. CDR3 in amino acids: CASNFRDRDGYTF. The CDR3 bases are TGTGCCAGTAACTTCCGGGACAGAGATGGCTACACCTTC. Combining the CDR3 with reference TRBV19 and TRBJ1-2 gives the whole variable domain DGGITQSPKYLFRKEGQNVTLSCEQNLNHDAMYWYRQDPGQGLRLIYYSQIVNDFQKGDIAEGYSVSREKKESFPLTVTSAQKNPTAFYLCASNFRDRDGYTFGSGTRLTVV.

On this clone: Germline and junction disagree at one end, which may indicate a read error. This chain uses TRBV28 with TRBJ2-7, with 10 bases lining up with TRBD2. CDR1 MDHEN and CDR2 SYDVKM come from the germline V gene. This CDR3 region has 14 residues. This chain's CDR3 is CASRRLAGAYGQYF. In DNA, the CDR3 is TGTGCCAGCCGCCGCCTAGCGGGAGCCTACGGGCAGTACTTC. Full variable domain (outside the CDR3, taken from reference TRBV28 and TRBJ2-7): DVKVTQSSRYLVKRTGEKVFLECVQDMDHENMFWYRQDPGLGLRLIYFSYDVKMKEKGDIPEGYSVSREKKERFSLILESASTNQTSMYLCASRRLAGAYGQYFGPGTRLTVT.

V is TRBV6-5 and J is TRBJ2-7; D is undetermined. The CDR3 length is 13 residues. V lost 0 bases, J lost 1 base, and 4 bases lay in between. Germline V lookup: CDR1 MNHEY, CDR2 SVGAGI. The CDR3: CASSYSQSYEQYF. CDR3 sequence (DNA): TGTGCCAGCAGTTACTCCCAGTCCTACGAGCAGTACTTC.

The CDR3 here is CASSLAEGDTEAFF. The DNA for the CDR3 is TGTGCCAGCAGCTTAGCTGAGGGGGACACTGAAGCTTTCTTT. The chain couples TRBV7-8 to TRBJ1-1, with D possibly TRBD1 on 6 matching bases. CDR1 is SGHVS, CDR2 FQNEAQ, per germline. Trimming stripped 0 bases from V and 3 bases from J, with 8 bases between. This CDR3 is 14 amino acids long.

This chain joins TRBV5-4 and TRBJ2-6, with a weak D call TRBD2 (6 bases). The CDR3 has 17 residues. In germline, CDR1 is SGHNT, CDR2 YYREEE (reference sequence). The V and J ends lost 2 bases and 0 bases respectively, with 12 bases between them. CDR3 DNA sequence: TGTGCCAGCAGCTTTGGCGGGACTTCCTCTGGGGCCAACGTCCTGACTTTC. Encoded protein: CASSFGGTSSGANVLTF.

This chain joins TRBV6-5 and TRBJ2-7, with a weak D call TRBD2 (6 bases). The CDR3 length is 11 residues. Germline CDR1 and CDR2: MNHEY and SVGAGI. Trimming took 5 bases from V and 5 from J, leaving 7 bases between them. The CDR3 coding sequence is TGTGCCAGCAGTCGGGAGAACGAGCAGTACTTC. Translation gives CASSRENEQYF.

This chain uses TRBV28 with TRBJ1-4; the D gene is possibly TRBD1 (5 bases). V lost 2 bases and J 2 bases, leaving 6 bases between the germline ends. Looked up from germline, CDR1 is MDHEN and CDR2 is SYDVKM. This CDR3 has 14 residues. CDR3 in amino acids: CASSLKGTNEKLFF. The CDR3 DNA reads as TGTGCCAGCAGTTTAAAGGGGACTAATGAAAAACTGTTTTTT.

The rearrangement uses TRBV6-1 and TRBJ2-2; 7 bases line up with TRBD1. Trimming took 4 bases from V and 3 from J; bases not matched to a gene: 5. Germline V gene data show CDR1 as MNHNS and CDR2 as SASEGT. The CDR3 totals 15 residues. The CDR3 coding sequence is TGTGCCAGCAGTGTCGGACAGGCTCACACCGGGGAGCTGTTTTTT. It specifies CASSVGQAHTGELFF.

The DNA of the CDR3 is TGTGCCAGCAGTGATTCTATCCCGGCAGGGGACGAGCAGTACTTC. It specifies CASSDSIPAGDEQYF. The gene calls are TRBV27 and TRBJ2-7, with TRBD1 as a possible D gene (6 bases). V shed 5 bases and J shed 5 bases, with 19 bases lying between them. The CDR3 contains 15 residues. Germline-derived CDR1 and CDR2 are MNHEY and SMNVEV (reference sequence).

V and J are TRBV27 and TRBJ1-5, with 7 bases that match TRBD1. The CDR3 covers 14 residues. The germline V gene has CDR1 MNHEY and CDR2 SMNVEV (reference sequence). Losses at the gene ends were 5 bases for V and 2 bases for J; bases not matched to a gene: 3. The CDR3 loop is CASSRDRRNQPQHF. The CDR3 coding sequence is TGTGCCAGCAGTCGGGACAGACGCAATCAGCCCCAGCATTTT.

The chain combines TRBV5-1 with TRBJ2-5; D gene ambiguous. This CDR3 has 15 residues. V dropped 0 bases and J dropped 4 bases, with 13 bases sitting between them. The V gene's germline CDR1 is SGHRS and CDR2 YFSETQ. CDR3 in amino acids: CASSLAPAVGETQYF. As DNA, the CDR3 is TGCGCCAGCAGCTTGGCCCCCGCCGTCGGAGAGACCCAGTACTTC.

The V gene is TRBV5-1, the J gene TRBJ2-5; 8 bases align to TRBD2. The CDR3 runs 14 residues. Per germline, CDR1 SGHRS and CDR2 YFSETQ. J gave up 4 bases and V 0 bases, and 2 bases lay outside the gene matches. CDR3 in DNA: TGCGCCAGCAGCTTGGAAGCGGGAGTAGAGACCCAGTACTTC. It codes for CASSLEAGVETQYF.

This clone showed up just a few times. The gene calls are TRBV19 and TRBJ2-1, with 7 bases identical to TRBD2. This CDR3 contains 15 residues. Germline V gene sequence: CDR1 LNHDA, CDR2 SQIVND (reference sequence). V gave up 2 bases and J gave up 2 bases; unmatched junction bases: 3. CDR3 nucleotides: TGTGCCAGTAGTATACTTAGCGGGCCCTACAATGAGCAGTTCTTC. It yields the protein CASSILSGPYNEQFF.

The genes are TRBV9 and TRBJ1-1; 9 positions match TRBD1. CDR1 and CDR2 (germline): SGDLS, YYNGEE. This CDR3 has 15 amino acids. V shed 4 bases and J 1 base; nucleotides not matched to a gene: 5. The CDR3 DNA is TGTGCCAGCAGCTTCCGGACAGGGGCGAACACTGAAGCTTTCTTT. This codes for CASSFRTGANTEAFF. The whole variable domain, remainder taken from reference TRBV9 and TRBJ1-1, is DSGVTQTPKHLITATGQRVTLRCSPRSGDLSVYWYQQSLDQGLQFLIQYYNGEERAKGNILERFSAQQFPDLHSELNLSSLELGDSALYFCASSFRTGANTEAFFGQGTRLTVV.

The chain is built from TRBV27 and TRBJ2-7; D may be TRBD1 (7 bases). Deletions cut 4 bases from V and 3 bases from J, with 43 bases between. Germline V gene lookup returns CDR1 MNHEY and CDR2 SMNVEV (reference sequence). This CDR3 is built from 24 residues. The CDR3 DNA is TGTGCCAGCAGTTCCGCCCCCAGGGGGGAATCAAGCCCCCCGATTGACTGTCTTGACTACGAGCAGTACTTC. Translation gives CASSSAPRGESSPPIDCLDYEQYF.

The CDR3: CASSSGGTGGYGYTF. In DNA, the CDR3 is TGCGCCAGCAGCTCTGGAGGGACAGGGGGGTATGGCTACACCTTC. V and J are TRBV5-1 and TRBJ1-2; 11 bases are a match to TRBD1. J lost 5 bases, V lost 3 bases, and 6 bases had no gene match. CDR1 and CDR2 from the germline V gene are SGHRS and YFSETQ. The CDR3 is 15 amino acids. Full variable domain (rest looked up from reference TRBV5-1 and TRBJ1-2): KAGVTQTPRYLIKTRGQQVTLSCSPISGHRSVSWYQQTPGQGLQFLFEYFSETQRNKGNFPGRFSGRQFSNSRSEMNVSTLELGDSALYLCASSSGGTGGYGYTFGSGTRLTVV.

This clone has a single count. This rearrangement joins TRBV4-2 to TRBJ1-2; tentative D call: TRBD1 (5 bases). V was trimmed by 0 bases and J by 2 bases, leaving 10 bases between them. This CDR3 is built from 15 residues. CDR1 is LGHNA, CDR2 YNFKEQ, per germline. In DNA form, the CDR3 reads TGTGCCAGCAGCCAAGATTTGACAGTGAACTATGGCTACACCTTC. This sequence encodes CASSQDLTVNYGYTF.

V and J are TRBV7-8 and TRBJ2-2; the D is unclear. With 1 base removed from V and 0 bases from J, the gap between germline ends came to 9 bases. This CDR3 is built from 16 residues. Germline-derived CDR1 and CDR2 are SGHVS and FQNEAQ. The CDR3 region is CASSLVWATNTGELFF. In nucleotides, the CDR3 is TGTGCCAGCAGCTTAGTGTGGGCTACGAACACCGGGGAGCTGTTTTTT.

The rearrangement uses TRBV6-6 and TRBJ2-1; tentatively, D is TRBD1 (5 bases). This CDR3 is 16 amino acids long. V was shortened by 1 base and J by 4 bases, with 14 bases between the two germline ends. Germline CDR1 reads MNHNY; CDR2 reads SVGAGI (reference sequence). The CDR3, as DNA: TGTGCCAGCAGTTACTTCAGGGCTGGCTCGTACAATGAGCAGTTCTTC. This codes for CASSYFRAGSYNEQFF.